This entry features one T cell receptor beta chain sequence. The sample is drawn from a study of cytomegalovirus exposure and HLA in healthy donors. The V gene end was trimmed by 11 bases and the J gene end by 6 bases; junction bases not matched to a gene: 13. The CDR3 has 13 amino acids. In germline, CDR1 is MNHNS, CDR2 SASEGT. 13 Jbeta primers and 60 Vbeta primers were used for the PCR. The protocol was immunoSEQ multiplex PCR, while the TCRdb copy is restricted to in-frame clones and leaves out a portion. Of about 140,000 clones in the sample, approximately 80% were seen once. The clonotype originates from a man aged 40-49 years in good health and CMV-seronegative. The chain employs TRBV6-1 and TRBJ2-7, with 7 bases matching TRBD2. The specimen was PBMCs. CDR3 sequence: CAVGSGPSGEQYF. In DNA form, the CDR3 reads TGTGCCGTAGGATCAGGGCCTAGCGGCGAGCAGTACTTC.